This T cell receptor (beta chain) was identified during a study of siplizumab effects on memory and regulatory T cells. J lost 6 bases, V lost 4 bases, and 4 bases had no gene match. Germline lookup yields CDR1 SGHRS and CDR2 YFSETQ. This CDR3 comprises 13 residues. This clone was recorded once. What it binds is not known. The protocol was immunoSEQ multiplex PCR, while the TCRdb copy is restricted to in-frame clones and leaves out a portion. Of roughly 120,000 clones listed, approximately 94% are singletons. Study-wide points: Naive T cells appeared more varied than memory cells and looked like key alloresponse contributors. Proliferating siplizumab-culture Treg suppressive function went unconfirmed. A minor share of alloreactive clones matched unstimulated subsets. The majority of clones, roughly 75-97% of proliferating CD4+ or CD8+ clones, lacked an assignable naive or memory phenotype.

This chain links TRBV5-1 with TRBJ2-1, with TRBD2 matching over 7 bases. This clonotype originated in a human donor in good health. Source material: non-Treg CD4+ T cells sorted from blood. CDR3 amino acids: CASSDPGGNEQFF. CDR3 DNA: TGCGCCAGCAGCGACCCGGGGGGCAATGAGCAGTTCTTC.